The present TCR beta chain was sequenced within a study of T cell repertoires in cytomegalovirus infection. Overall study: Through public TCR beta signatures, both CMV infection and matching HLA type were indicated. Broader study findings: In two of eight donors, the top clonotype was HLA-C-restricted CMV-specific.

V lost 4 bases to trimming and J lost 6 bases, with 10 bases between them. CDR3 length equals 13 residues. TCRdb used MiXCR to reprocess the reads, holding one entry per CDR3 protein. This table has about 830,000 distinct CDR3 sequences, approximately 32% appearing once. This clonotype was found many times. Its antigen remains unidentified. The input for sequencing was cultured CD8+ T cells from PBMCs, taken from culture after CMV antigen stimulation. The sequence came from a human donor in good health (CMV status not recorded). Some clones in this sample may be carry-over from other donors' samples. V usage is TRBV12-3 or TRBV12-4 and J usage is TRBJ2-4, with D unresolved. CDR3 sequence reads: CASSSYGANIQYF. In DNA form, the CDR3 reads TGTGCCAGCAGTTCTTACGGAGCAAACATTCAGTACTTC.